Described below is a single TCR beta chain sequence and its context. Its target is unknown. The data were obtained in a study of OX40 agonist ivuxolimab in advanced cancers. Across the study: Patients were infused with ivuxolimab every 2 weeks at 0.01 to 10 mg/kg. General observations from the study: Low normalized T-cell clonal expansion also characterized some of the nonresponders.

Repertoires were generated with immunoSEQ multiplex PCR, while TCRdb's copy carries only in-frame clones and drops some. The sample shows over 55,000 clones, about nine tenths of them seen only once. CDR3 length: 16 amino acids. The sample in question was CD4+ or CD8+ T cells sorted from blood, obtained in a trial of the OX40 agonist ivuxolimab. The receptor was isolated from an adult with an advanced solid tumor such as melanoma, head and neck, liver or kidney cancer. This chain uses TRBV7-5 with TRBJ1-6. TRBV7-5 is tagged as a pseudogene. The CDR3 coding sequence is TGTGCCAGCCGGGAGCAGGAGCCCAGAGGGTCTTCACCCCTCCACTTT. Its protein product is CASREQEPRGSSPLHF.